Listed here is a single T cell receptor (beta chain). What it binds is unknown. These data belong to a study of T cells in localized non-small cell lung cancer. Whole-study results and caveats: Adjacent lung was found to contain a median approximately 62 of the top 100 tumor clones. An association was observed between higher blood T cell density and longer overall survival. T cell clonality was highest in uninvolved adjacent lung, above tumor.

The junction had 10 bases not matched to a gene; V was cut back by 6 bases and J by 7 bases. The germline V gene encodes CDR1 MDHEN and CDR2 SYDVKM. The CDR3 is 14 amino acids. Data came from immunoSEQ multiplex PCR; TCRdb stores just in-frame clones and leaves some out. The repertoire has more than 20,000 clones, 88% of them found once; the top ten carry 20% to 25%. The chain couples TRBV28 to TRBJ2-7, with 9 bases fitting TRBD1. This receptor was taken from a man aged 35 to 70 with stage II squamous cell lung carcinoma. The material was PBMCs, obtained before any cancer treatment. The CDR3 here is CASSSGTGLYEQYF. CDR3 DNA sequence: TGTGCCAGCAGCTCCGGGACAGGGCTATATGAGCAGTACTTC.